This TCR beta chain was obtained from a study of T-cell memory formation after mild COVID-19. This clonotype was seen many times. The antigen remains unidentified. CDR3 length: 14 residues. The germline gives CDR1 SGHRS, CDR2 YFSETQ. V was shortened by 4 bases and J by 1 base, with 11 bases between the two germline ends. Overall study findings and caveats: Chiefly within CM and EM were the contracting CD4+ clones; CD8+ ones were within EMRA. While clones contracting from day 15 to 85 were balanced between CD4 and CD8, later expanders leaned CD4+.

MiXCR, run by TCRdb on the 5' RACE reads, gives a single entry per CDR3 protein. This repertoire shows 100,000 or so distinct CDR3 sequences, around 10% found once; its top ten account for more than 35%. Sequencing was done on a sample of PBMCs or a T cell subset sorted from them (not recorded which). The genes are TRBV5-1 and TRBJ2-5; possibly TRBD2 for D (5 bases). The receptor comes from a young man who had mild COVID-19 (a few samples of this study predate the infection). Cell type and time point are not known. The CDR3 here is CASSVWESQETQYF. For the CDR3, the DNA is TGCGCCAGCAGCGTCTGGGAGTCCCAAGAGACCCAGTACTTC.